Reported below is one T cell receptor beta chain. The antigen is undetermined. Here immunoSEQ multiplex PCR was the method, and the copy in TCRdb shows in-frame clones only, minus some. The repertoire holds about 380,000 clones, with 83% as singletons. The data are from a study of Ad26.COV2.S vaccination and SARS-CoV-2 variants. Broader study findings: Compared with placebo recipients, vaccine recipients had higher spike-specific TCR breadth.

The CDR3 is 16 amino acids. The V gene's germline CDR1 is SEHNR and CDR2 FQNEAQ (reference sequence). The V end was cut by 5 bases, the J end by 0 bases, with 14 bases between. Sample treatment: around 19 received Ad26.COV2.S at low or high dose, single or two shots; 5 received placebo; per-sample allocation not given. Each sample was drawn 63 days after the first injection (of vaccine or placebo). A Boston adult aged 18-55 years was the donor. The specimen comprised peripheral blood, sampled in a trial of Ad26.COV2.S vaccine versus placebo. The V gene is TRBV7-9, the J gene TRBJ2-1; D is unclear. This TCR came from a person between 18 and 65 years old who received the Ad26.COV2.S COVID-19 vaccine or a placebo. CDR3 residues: CASSPGGASSYNEQFF. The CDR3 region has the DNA TGTGCCAGCAGCCCGGGCGGAGCTAGCTCCTACAATGAGCAGTTCTTC.